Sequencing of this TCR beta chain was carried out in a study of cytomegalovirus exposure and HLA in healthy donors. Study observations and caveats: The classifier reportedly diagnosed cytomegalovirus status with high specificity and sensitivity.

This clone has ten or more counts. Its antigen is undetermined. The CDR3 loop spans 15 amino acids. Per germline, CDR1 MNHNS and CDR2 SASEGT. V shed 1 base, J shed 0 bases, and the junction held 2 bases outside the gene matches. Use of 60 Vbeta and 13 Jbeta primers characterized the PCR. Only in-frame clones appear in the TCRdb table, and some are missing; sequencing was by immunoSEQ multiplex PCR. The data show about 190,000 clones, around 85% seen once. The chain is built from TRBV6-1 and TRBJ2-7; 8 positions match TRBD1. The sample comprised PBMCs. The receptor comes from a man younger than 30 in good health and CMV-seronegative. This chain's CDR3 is CASSEDGTGSYEQYF. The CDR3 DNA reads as TGTGCCAGCAGTGAAGATGGGACAGGCTCCTACGAGCAGTACTTC.